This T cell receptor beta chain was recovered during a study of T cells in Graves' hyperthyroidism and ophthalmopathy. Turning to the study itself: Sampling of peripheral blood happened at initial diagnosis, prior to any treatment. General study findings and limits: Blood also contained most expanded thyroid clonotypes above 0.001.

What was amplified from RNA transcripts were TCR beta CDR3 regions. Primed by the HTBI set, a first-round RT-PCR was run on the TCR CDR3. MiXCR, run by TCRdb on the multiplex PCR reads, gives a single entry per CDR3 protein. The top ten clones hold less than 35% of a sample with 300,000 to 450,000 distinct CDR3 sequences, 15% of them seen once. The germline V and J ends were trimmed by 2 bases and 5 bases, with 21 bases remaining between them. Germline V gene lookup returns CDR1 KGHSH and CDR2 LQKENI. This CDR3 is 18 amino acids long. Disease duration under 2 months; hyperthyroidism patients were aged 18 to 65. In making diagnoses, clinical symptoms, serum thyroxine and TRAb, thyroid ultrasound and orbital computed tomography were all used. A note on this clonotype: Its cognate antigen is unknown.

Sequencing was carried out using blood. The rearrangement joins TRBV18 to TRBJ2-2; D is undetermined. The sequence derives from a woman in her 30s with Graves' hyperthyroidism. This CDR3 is CASSPNAPSRVGTGELFF. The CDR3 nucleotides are TGTGCCAGCTCACCAAACGCTCCAAGTAGGGTCGGAACCGGGGAGCTGTTTTTT.